This is a list of T cell receptor beta chains from one sample in a study of T cell changes during pregnancy in multiple sclerosis. TCRdb keeps only in-frame clones here, not all; method: immunoSEQ multiplex PCR. The sample records tens of thousands of clones, roughly 92% being singletons. The sequences come from peripheral blood, collected in the third trimester of pregnancy. The receptors derive from a female donor with multiple sclerosis, enrolled in a pregnancy study. Both conserved end residues are part of each CDR3. Each record gives: V gene, clone size, J gene, D gene, CDR3 protein, CDR3 DNA. D genes are given only for firm matches. Clone size is not always given. Where it is, it says once, few, many or a class for expanded clones.

>TRBV30|.|TRBJ2-7|TRBD2
CAWSVRGRVGEQYF
TGTGCCTGGAGTGTTCGAGGGAGGGTCGGCGAGCAGTACTTC
>TRBV9|.|TRBJ2-5|TRBD2
CASSLAGERGETQYF
TGTGCCAGCAGCCTTGCGGGAGAGCGCGGGGAGACCCAGTACTTC
>TRBV6-1|once|TRBJ1-1|.
CASRGVRAEAFF
TGTGCCAGCAGAGGGGTCAGGGCTGAAGCTTTCTTT
>TRBV10-3|.|TRBJ1-1|TRBD1
CASTGGGTEAFF
TGTGCCAGCACAGGGGGAGGAACTGAAGCTTTCTTT
>TRBV6-5|.|TRBJ2-3|TRBD2
CASSSGTSGRHTQYF
TGTGCCAGCAGCTCCGGGACTAGCGGGAGACATACGCAGTATTTT
>TRBV30|.|TRBJ2-5|.
CAWSVLVGSEETQYF
TGTGCCTGGAGTGTGTTAGTGGGCAGTGAAGAGACCCAGTACTTC
>TRBV10-2|.|TRBJ1-2|.
CASRGHRERYGYTF
TGCGCCAGCAGGGGACACAGGGAACGCTATGGCTACACCTTC
>TRBV28|.|TRBJ2-7|TRBD2
CASTPLAGVYEQYF
TGTGCCAGCACCCCCCTAGCGGGAGTCTACGAGCAGTACTTC
>TRBV6-6|.|TRBJ2-7|.
CASSYDSSYEQYF
TGTGCCAGCAGTTACGACAGTTCCTACGAGCAGTACTTC
>TRBV29-1|.|TRBJ1-2|.
CSVEDVETYFNYGYTF
TGCAGCGTTGAAGATGTGGAGACTTATTTTAACTATGGCTACACCTTC
>TRBV6-6|.|TRBJ2-7|.
CASRTSYEQYF
TGTGCCAGCAGGACTTCTTACGAGCAGTACTTC
>TRBV29-1|.|TRBJ2-3|.
CSVGQEGDTQYF
TGCAGCGTTGGACAAGAAGGAGATACGCAGTATTTT
>TRBV27|.|TRBJ2-4|TRBD1
CASSFIGTGGSKNIQYF
TGTGCCAGCAGTTTTATCGGGACAGGGGGCTCCAAAAACATTCAGTACTTC
>TRBV7-2|.|TRBJ1-1|.
CASSIRQVHTEAFF
TGTGCCAGCAGCATTAGACAGGTTCACACTGAAGCTTTCTTT
>TRBV4-2|.|TRBJ2-3|TRBD2
CASSQKTSGLTDTQYF
TGTGCCAGCAGCCAAAAGACTAGCGGACTCACAGATACGCAGTATTTT
>TRBV4-1|.|TRBJ1-5|TRBD1
CASSQGPSTGGWSQPQHF
TGCGCCAGCAGCCAAGGACCTTCGACAGGGGGCTGGTCACAGCCCCAGCATTTT
>TRBV5-4|once|TRBJ2-2|.
CASSSSVAGELFF
TGTGCCAGCAGCTCCTCCGTTGCCGGGGAGCTGTTTTTT
>TRBV28|.|TRBJ2-7|TRBD2
CASRPGLAGGPGALNYEQYF
TGTGCCAGCAGGCCGGGGCTAGCGGGAGGGCCCGGAGCGTTAAACTACGAGCAGTACTTC
>TRBV14|.|TRBJ2-5|TRBD2
CASSPSGSGSWETQYF
TGTGCCAGCAGCCCCTCGGGGAGCGGGAGTTGGGAGACCCAGTACTTC
>TRBV11-2|once|TRBJ1-1|TRBD1
CASSFHRTGASNTEAFF
TGTGCCAGCAGCTTTCACCGGACAGGGGCCTCGAACACTGAAGCTTTCTTT
>TRBV11-3|.|TRBJ2-7|.
CASSLEDTTYEQYF
TGTGCCAGCAGCTTAGAGGACACAACCTACGAGCAGTACTTC
>TRBV5-1|.|TRBJ1-3|.
CASSLPDSSGNTIYF
TGCGCCAGCAGTTTACCGGACAGCTCTGGAAACACCATATATTTT
>TRBV6-1|.|TRBJ1-1|TRBD1
CASSEVMAGGTEAFF
TGTGCCAGCAGTGAAGTTATGGCAGGGGGCACTGAAGCTTTCTTT
>TRBV18|once|TRBJ2-1|.
CASSPPVASNEQFF
TGTGCCAGCTCACCCCCGGTGGCTAGCAATGAGCAGTTCTTC
>TRBV7-2|.|TRBJ1-2|.
CASSLGGGRPDYGYTF
TGTGCCAGCAGCTTAGGGGGGGGGCGCCCGGACTATGGCTACACCTTC
>TRBV5-1|.|TRBJ2-1|TRBD2
CASSSGLAHGGEQFF
TGCGCCAGCAGCTCGGGACTAGCGCATGGCGGTGAGCAGTTCTTC
>TRBV13|.|TRBJ2-7|TRBD1
CASSSRQGEQYF
TGTGCCAGCAGCTCAAGACAGGGCGAGCAGTACTTC
>TRBV6-5|few|TRBJ1-2|.
CASRSGNPGYTF
TGTGCCAGCAGGTCAGGGAACCCTGGCTACACCTTC
>TRBV7-2|.|TRBJ2-1|TRBD2
CASGASGRASGNEQFF
TGTGCCAGCGGGGCTAGCGGGAGGGCCAGTGGGAATGAGCAGTTCTTC
>TRBV10-3|.|TRBJ2-2|TRBD2
CAIKAGGPGGELFF
TGTGCCATCAAAGCGGGAGGGCCGGGCGGGGAGCTGTTTTTT
>TRBV7-2|once|TRBJ1-5|.
CASSLVREQPQHF
TGTGCCAGCAGCTTAGTGAGGGAGCAGCCCCAGCATTTT
>TRBV2|.|TRBJ2-3|.
CASSVGGVGTDTQYF
TGTGCCAGCAGTGTCGGGGGTGTGGGCACAGATACGCAGTATTTT